These 17 T cell receptor beta chains were sequenced from one sample in a study of blood T cell repertoires in COVID-19. Using immunoSEQ multiplex PCR, the repertoire was profiled, and TCRdb retains in-frame clones only, with some absent. The table records more than 200,000 clones, roughly 91% of them present only once. The sequencing input was PBMCs or T cells enriched from blood (not recorded which). The receptors were gathered from a woman aged 25 to 39 with acute COVID-19.

The CDR3 DNA is TGTGCCAGCAGTACCCGGACAGGGTCCTACGAGCAGTACTTC. Translating gives CASSTRTGSYEQYF. The chain joins TRBV25-1 to TRBJ2-7; 8 nucleotides match TRBD1. Germline V gives CDR1 MGHDK, CDR2 SYGVNS. Trimming at V came to 5 bases and at J to 1 base, leaving 4 bases not matched to a gene. The CDR3 extends over 14 amino acids.

The chain uses TRBV12-3 or TRBV12-4 and TRBJ2-3, with a tentative D call TRBD2 (5 bases). Trimming took off 5 bases at V and 6 bases at J, with 12 bases between the two ends. CDR3 size: 13 residues. The CDR3 here is CASSANTGDTQYF. The CDR3 nucleotides read TGTGCCAGCAGTGCTAATACGGGGGATACGCAGTATTTT.

The chain recombines TRBV28 with TRBJ2-1; weak D call: TRBD1 (5 bases). V lost 3 bases and J lost 6, with 15 bases in between. Germline CDR1 MDHEN, CDR2 SYDVKM. CDR3 length equals 15 residues. CDR3 sequence (DNA): TGTGCCAGCAGTTTGCGTCAGGGCCCAAGCAATGAGCAGTTCTTC. Its protein is CASSLRQGPSNEQFF.

This chain uses TRBV18 with TRBJ2-5; 8 nucleotides align to TRBD2. Germline loops: CDR1 KGHSH, CDR2 LQKENI. With V trimmed by 1 base and J by 3 bases, 25 bases remained unmatched. The CDR3 runs 22 residues. The CDR3 nucleotides read TGTGCCAGCTCACCACAGGTGCAGGCAAGGTGGCTAGCGGGCGGAGCCGAAGAGACCCAGTACTTC. Amino acid sequence: CASSPQVQARWLAGGAEETQYF.

CDR3 residues: CASSRDSGSAQYF. Here the CDR3 DNA reads TGTGCCAGCAGCCGGGACTCGGGGTCGGCGCAGTATTTT. This chain joins TRBV11-3 and TRBJ2-3, with D possibly being TRBD2 (6 bases). Per the germline V gene, CDR1 is SGHNT and CDR2 is YENEEA. This CDR3 has 13 amino acids. Trimming took off 5 bases at V and 10 bases at J, with 16 bases between the two ends. The full variable domain, completed using reference TRBV11-3 and TRBJ2-3, is EAGVVQSPRYKIIEKKQPVAFWCNPISGHNTLYWYLQNLGQGPELLIRYENEEAVDDSQLPKDRFSAERLKGVDSTLKIQPAELGDSAVYLCASSRDSGSAQYFGPGTRLTVL.

This clone was recorded a few times. This chain uses TRBV10-1 with TRBJ2-1; 8 bases map to TRBD2. In germline, CDR1 is WNHNN, CDR2 SYGVQD (reference sequence). The J segment lost 0 bases and the V segment lost 5 bases, leaving 0 bases of the junction unmatched. The CDR3 runs to 14 residues. DNA of the CDR3: TGCGCCAGCAGTACTAGCGGCTCCTACAATGAGCAGTTCTTC. Amino acids: CASSTSGSYNEQFF.

The chain employs TRBV29-1 and TRBJ2-3, with D perhaps matching TRBD2 (6 bases). Trimming stripped 4 bases from V and 4 bases from J, with 18 bases between. The germline V gene has CDR1 SQVTM and CDR2 ANQGSEA. The CDR3 has 15 amino acids. The CDR3 sequence: CSVGPTSVGADTQYF. The CDR3 coding sequence is TGCAGCGTTGGACCGACTAGTGTAGGCGCAGATACGCAGTATTTT.

This chain connects TRBV4-3 to TRBJ1-2; 7 bases align to TRBD1. Trimming at V came to 2 bases and at J to 3 bases, leaving 12 bases not matched to a gene. Germline-derived CDR1 and CDR2 are LGHNA and YSLEER. The CDR3 spans 17 residues. CDR3: CASSQLHLRGRDYGYTF. In DNA form, the CDR3 reads TGCGCCAGCAGCCAACTCCATTTAAGGGGGCGAGACTATGGCTACACCTTC.

The V call is TRBV5-4, the J call TRBJ1-2; 9 bases align to TRBD1. Trimming at V came to 4 bases and at J to 6 bases, leaving 7 bases not matched to a gene. Germline V lookup: CDR1 SGHNT, CDR2 YYREEE (reference sequence). The CDR3 has 14 amino acids. CDR3 loop: CASSIAGTGHGYTF. The CDR3 DNA reads as TGTGCCAGCAGCATCGCCGGGACAGGGCATGGCTACACCTTC.

The chain joins TRBV18 to TRBJ2-7; D is perhaps TRBD1 (6 bases). Per germline, CDR1 KGHSH and CDR2 LQKENI. Between the trimmed V and J ends, which lost 4 bases and 0 bases, there was a span of 10 bases. The CDR3 runs to 14 residues. Here the CDR3 DNA reads TGTGCCAGCTCACGGACAGAGAGCTCCTACGAGCAGTACTTC. Protein: CASSRTESSYEQYF. The full variable domain, completed using reference TRBV18 and TRBJ2-7, is NAGVMQNPRHLVRRRGQEARLRCSPMKGHSHVYWYRQLPEEGLKFMVYLQKENIIDESGMPKERFSAEFPKEGPSILRIQQVVRGDSAAYFCASSRTESSYEQYFGPGTRLTVT.

This rearrangement joins TRBV29-1 to TRBJ2-5; 9 bases are a match to TRBD1. CDR3 length: 12 residues. The V segment lost 7 bases and the J segment 3 bases; nucleotides outside the gene matches: 3. Germline CDR1 SQVTM, CDR2 ANQGSEA. In DNA, the CDR3 is TGCAGCGCGTGGGACAGGGAAGAGACCCAGTACTTC. Translating it yields CSAWDREETQYF.

The chain links TRBV28 to TRBJ1-6, with 8 bases that match TRBD1. Germline V gene lookup returns CDR1 MDHEN and CDR2 SYDVKM. The CDR3 has 19 residues. V trimming: 4 bases; J trimming: 8 bases; junction bases outside the gene matches: 19. Here the CDR3 DNA reads TGTGCCAGCAGTTATTATGGACAGGGACTGATCTGGACGGATTCACCCCTCCACTTT. Its translation: CASSYYGQGLIWTDSPLHF. Combining the CDR3 with reference TRBV28 and TRBJ1-6 gives the whole variable domain DVKVTQSSRYLVKRTGEKVFLECVQDMDHENMFWYRQDPGLGLRLIYFSYDVKMKEKGDIPEGYSVSREKKERFSLILESASTNQTSMYLCASSYYGQGLIWTDSPLHFGNGTRLTVT.

The chain recombines TRBV7-3 with TRBJ1-5, with D possibly matching TRBD1 (6 bases). Between the trimmed V and J ends, which lost 5 bases and 1 base, there was a span of 12 bases. Germline assignment: CDR1 SGHTA and CDR2 FQGTGA. The CDR3 contains 15 residues. CDR3 residues: CASSLAGGSNQPQHF. The CDR3 region has the DNA TGTGCCAGCAGCCTGGCGGGGGGCAGCAATCAGCCCCAGCATTTT.

The J gene is TRBJ2-3, the V gene TRBV5-4; D is possibly TRBD2 (6 bases). The CDR3 is made up of 16 amino acids. Trimming cost V 4 bases and J 1 base, with 16 bases left between them. Germline V gives CDR1 SGHNT, CDR2 YYREEE (reference sequence). The CDR3 here is CASSPGTFGGTDTQYF. CDR3 coding DNA: TGTGCCAGCAGCCCGGGGACTTTCGGGGGCACAGATACGCAGTATTTT.

V and J are TRBV7-9 and TRBJ2-2, with unresolved D. Germline V gives CDR1 SEHNR, CDR2 FQNEAQ (reference sequence). CDR3 length equals 15 residues. The ends were cut back, 4 bases at V and 5 bases at J, with 14 bases in the middle. The CDR3 coding sequence is TGTGCCAGCAGCTCGACAATGGTCGTAACCGGGGAGCTGTTTTTT. Translated: CASSSTMVVTGELFF.

The CDR3 sequence: CASSNRHTDTQYF. The CDR3 coding sequence is TGTGCCAGCTCAAACCGACATACAGATACGCAGTATTTT. J is TRBJ2-3 and V is TRBV18; D is unclear. V was cut by 5 bases and J by 3 bases, with 9 bases left in between. This CDR3 region has 13 residues. From germline, CDR1 is KGHSH and CDR2 LQKENI.

There are a few counts of this clone. This chain joins TRBV6-1 and TRBJ2-7, with D perhaps matching TRBD1 (6 bases). This CDR3 is built from 17 residues. The V gene lost 6 bases and the J gene lost 0 bases, with 21 bases spanning the gap. Germline CDR1 MNHNS, CDR2 SASEGT. The CDR3 nucleotides are TGTGCCAGCAGGGAACGTATACAGGGTTGGAGCTCCTACGAGCAGTACTTC. Protein: CASRERIQGWSSYEQYF.